The next 31 T cell receptor beta chains were all read from a single sample in a study of blood T cell repertoires in COVID-19. Repertoires were generated with immunoSEQ multiplex PCR, while TCRdb's copy carries only in-frame clones and drops some. The sample lists some 90,000 clones, about nine tenths occurring once. Material: peripheral blood. The receptors come from a middle-aged man with acute or convalescent COVID-19.

V gene TRBV10-3 combines with J gene TRBJ1-6, with D possibly matching TRBD1 (6 bases). Trimming cost V 10 bases and J 7 bases, with 14 bases left between them. The CDR3 has 13 amino acids. Germline V gene data show CDR1 as ENHRY and CDR2 as SYGVKD. CDR3 residues: CATRLQGNSPLHF. In DNA form, the CDR3 reads TGTGCCACCCGTCTACAGGGAAATTCACCCCTCCACTTT.

J is TRBJ2-7 and V is TRBV9, with TRBD2 as a possible D gene (5 bases). CDR1 and CDR2 from the germline V gene are SGDLS and YYNGEE. The V end lost 4 bases, the J end lost 0 bases, and 14 bases lay between the germline ends. CDR3 size: 15 residues. Here the CDR3 DNA reads TGTGCCAGCAGCCTCTCGACGGGGAGCTCCTACGAGCAGTACTTC. It codes for CASSLSTGSSYEQYF.

This chain uses TRBV4-1 with TRBJ2-2; perhaps TRBD2 as D (5 bases). V was pared by 11 bases and J by 0 bases, with 10 bases between. This CDR3 region has 13 residues. Germline loops: CDR1 MGHRA, CDR2 YSYEKL. CDR3 DNA sequence: TGCGCCGCGGAGAGGGCGAACACCGGGGAGCTGTTTTTT. This translates into CAAERANTGELFF.

The V gene is TRBV3-1 (or the pseudogene TRBV3-2), the J gene TRBJ2-3; TRBD2 might be the D (6 bases). V was shortened by 1 base and J by 1 base, with 18 bases between the two germline ends. The CDR3 has 18 amino acids. Germline values: CDR1 LGHDT, CDR2 YNNKEL (reference sequence). The DNA of the CDR3 is TGTGCCAGCAGCCAAGGGCCTTTAGACGGCGGGGGCACAGATACGCAGTATTTT. Protein sequence: CASSQGPLDGGGTDTQYF.

This chain links TRBV5-4 with TRBJ1-3, with 9 bases identical to TRBD1. Germline V CDR1 and CDR2: SGHNT, YYREEE (reference sequence). The CDR3 is 15 amino acids. The V and J ends lost 0 bases and 4 bases, in that order; junction bases with no gene match: 2. The CDR3 here is CASSLGGTGGNTIYF. The CDR3 coding sequence is TGTGCCAGCAGCTTGGGAGGGACAGGGGGAAACACCATATATTTT.

V usage is TRBV9 and J usage is TRBJ2-5, with 7 bases fitting TRBD1. Germline trimming cut 4 bases from V and 3 bases from J; bases unmatched to any gene: 9. The CDR3 totals 15 residues. The germline CDR1 and CDR2 sequences are SGDLS and YYNGEE. CDR3 sequence: CASSPRQGWEETQYF. The CDR3 nucleotides read TGTGCCAGCAGCCCTCGACAGGGTTGGGAAGAGACCCAGTACTTC.

V usage is TRBV5-1 and J usage is TRBJ2-3, with 8 nucleotides matching TRBD2. The junction had 9 bases not matched to a gene; V was cut back by 1 base and J by 5 bases. Germline loops: CDR1 SGHRS, CDR2 YFSETQ. The CDR3 is made up of 16 amino acids. The CDR3 DNA reads as TGCGCCAGCAGCTTGTCGAGCGGGGGCCCCAAAGATACGCAGTATTTT. This sequence encodes CASSLSSGGPKDTQYF.

V is TRBV4-1 and J is TRBJ2-3, with D hard to call. CDR1 MGHRA and CDR2 YSYEKL come from the germline V gene. V lost 4 bases and J 2 bases, leaving 10 bases between the germline ends. CDR3 size: 14 residues. The CDR3 reads CASSPDLHTDTQYF. As DNA, the CDR3 is TGCGCCAGCAGCCCCGACTTGCACACAGATACGCAGTATTTT.

In its sample, this clone was seen a few times. The chain has TRBV9 and TRBJ2-2; TRBD1 is a possible D gene (5 bases). CDR1 and CDR2 from the germline V gene are SGDLS and YYNGEE. The CDR3 runs 13 residues. The V gene lost 0 bases and the J gene lost 7 bases, with 7 bases spanning the gap. For the CDR3, the DNA is TGTGCCAGCAGCGTAGAGGGGTACGGGGAGCTGTTTTTT. Translating gives CASSVEGYGELFF. Combining the CDR3 with reference TRBV9 and TRBJ2-2 gives the whole variable domain DSGVTQTPKHLITATGQRVTLRCSPRSGDLSVYWYQQSLDQGLQFLIQYYNGEERAKGNILERFSAQQFPDLHSELNLSSLELGDSALYFCASSVEGYGELFFGEGSRLTVL.

This sequence joins TRBV7-9 and TRBJ2-2, with TRBD1 matching 9 bases. V dropped 5 bases and J dropped 4; count of bases not matched to a gene: 17. The CDR3 is 19 residues long. Germline V gives CDR1 SEHNR, CDR2 FQNEAQ (reference sequence). The CDR3 nucleotides read TGTGCCAGCAGCCTCTCGACAGGGGGGATCCACTATAGCACCGGGGAGCTGTTTTTT. It translates to CASSLSTGGIHYSTGELFF.

This clone was observed a few times. The chain combines TRBV19 with TRBJ1-3; no clear D gene. Trimming took 3 bases from V and 4 from J, leaving 4 bases between them. The germline gives CDR1 LNHDA, CDR2 SQIVND (reference sequence). CDR3 length: 12 amino acids. The CDR3 spells CASSIRGNTIYF. CDR3 coding DNA: TGTGCCAGTAGTATTCGGGGAAACACCATATATTTT.

This chain connects TRBV19 to TRBJ2-1; TRBD2 is a possible D gene (6 bases). The CDR3 runs to 16 residues. Trimming removed 3 bases at V and 0 bases at J, with 12 bases between. Germline V gene sequence: CDR1 LNHDA, CDR2 SQIVND (reference sequence). CDR3 amino acids: CASSIGRGNSYNEQFF. CDR3 nucleotides: TGTGCCAGTAGTATCGGACGCGGGAACTCCTACAATGAGCAGTTCTTC.

V gene TRBV7-9 combines with J gene TRBJ1-6; maybe TRBD1 (5 bases). The CDR3 has 13 residues. Germline V CDR1 and CDR2: SEHNR, FQNEAQ (reference sequence). Trimming cost V 7 bases and J 7 bases, with 11 bases left between them. CDR3 region: CASTRDSNSPLHF. The CDR3 DNA is TGTGCCAGCACCCGAGACAGCAATTCACCCCTCCACTTT. Based on the CDR3 plus reference TRBV7-9 and TRBJ1-6, the full variable domain is DTGVSQNPRHKITKRGQNVTFRCDPISEHNRLYWYRQTLGQGPEFLTYFQNEAQLEKSRLLSDRFSAERPKGSFSTLEIQRTEQGDSAMYLCASTRDSNSPLHFGNGTRLTVT.

V is TRBV5-5 and J is TRBJ2-5; 7 bases are a match to TRBD1. The CDR3 sequence is 14 residues long. J was trimmed by 1 base and V by 5 bases; bases with no gene match: 5. The germline CDR1 and CDR2 sequences are SGHKS and YYEKEE (reference sequence). The CDR3 nucleotides read TGTGCCAGCAGTCCGACAGGGCTCCAAGAGACCCAGTACTTC. Residues: CASSPTGLQETQYF.

V gene TRBV7-2 combines with J gene TRBJ2-7; 9 bases are a match to TRBD2. Per the germline V gene, CDR1 is SGHTA and CDR2 is FQGNSA. Trimming cost V 5 bases and J 3 bases; bases outside gene matches: 8. The CDR3 has 15 amino acids. The CDR3 nucleotides are TGTGCCAGCAGCCTCGCCGCTAGCGGGATCTACGAGCAGTACTTC. Encoded protein: CASSLAASGIYEQYF.

This chain links TRBV20-1 with TRBJ1-1, with D perhaps matching TRBD1 (5 bases). V dropped 3 bases and J dropped 0 bases, with 8 bases sitting between them. Germline V gene lookup returns CDR1 DFQATT and CDR2 SNEGSKA (reference sequence). The length of the CDR3 is 13 residues. In nucleotides, the CDR3 is TGCAGTGCTAGTAGGGGAATGAACACTGAAGCTTTCTTT. This encodes CSASRGMNTEAFF.

This clone was recorded only once. The V gene is TRBV9, the J gene TRBJ1-4, with a possible D match to TRBD1 (5 bases). The V end lost 0 bases, the J end lost 8 bases, and 17 bases lay between the germline ends. The CDR3 has 16 amino acids. Germline CDR1 and CDR2: SGDLS and YYNGEE. CDR3 loop: CASSVEGTMGGEKLFF. Written as DNA, the CDR3 is TGTGCCAGCAGCGTAGAGGGGACGATGGGGGGAGAAAAACTGTTTTTT.

This sequence joins TRBV6-2 or TRBV6-3 and TRBJ2-7; D unclear. Between the trimmed V and J ends, which lost 2 bases and 3 bases, there was a span of 14 bases. Germline CDR1 and CDR2: MNHEY and SVGEGT. CDR3 length: 15 residues. This CDR3 reads CASSYNAERNYEQYV. Written as DNA, the CDR3 is TGTGCCAGCAGTTACAACGCAGAAAGAAACTACGAGCAGTACGTC.

The chain uses TRBV11-2 and TRBJ2-5, with D perhaps matching TRBD1 (6 bases). CDR1 is SGHAT and CDR2 is FQNNGV in the germline V gene. Trimming stripped 3 bases from V and 2 bases from J, with 7 bases between. The CDR3 totals 13 residues. CDR3 protein: CASSFGQQETQYF. In DNA, the CDR3 is TGTGCCAGCAGCTTTGGACAGCAAGAGACCCAGTACTTC.

The rearrangement joins TRBV9 to TRBJ1-4; unclear D gene. The V gene's germline CDR1 is SGDLS and CDR2 YYNGEE. This CDR3 comprises 15 residues. V lost 3 bases and J lost 2, with 11 bases in between. CDR3 DNA sequence: TGTGCCAGCAGCGACTCCTACGCCACTAATGAAAAACTGTTTTTT. The encoded protein is CASSDSYATNEKLFF.

The V and J genes are TRBV19 and TRBJ2-2; D unresolved. Germline CDR1 is LNHDA and CDR2 is SQIVND (reference sequence). Deletions cut 6 bases from V and 0 bases from J, with 14 bases between. There are 16 residues in the CDR3. The CDR3 DNA sequence: TGTGCCAGTAGCTCTGTACTCCGGTCGAACACCGGGGAGCTGTTTTTT. It encodes CASSSVLRSNTGELFF.

The V call is TRBV4-3, the J call TRBJ2-2, with TRBD1 as a possible D gene (6 bases). Germline assignment: CDR1 LGHNA and CDR2 YSLEER. This CDR3 spans 13 amino acids. Trimming stripped 6 bases from V and 6 bases from J, with 11 bases between. The CDR3 region is CASRSTGSGELFF. CDR3 DNA: TGCGCCAGCAGATCCACAGGGTCCGGGGAGCTGTTTTTT.

This clone was seen a handful of times. The CDR3 protein is CASSISSGTGSEKLFF. In nucleotides, the CDR3 is TGTGCCAGTAGTATATCTTCCGGGACAGGGTCGGAAAAACTGTTTTTT. The chain combines TRBV19 with TRBJ1-4; 9 positions agree with TRBD1. The CDR3 is 16 residues long. V was pared by 2 bases and J by 8 bases, with 9 bases of the junction left unmatched. Per the germline V gene, CDR1 is LNHDA and CDR2 is SQIVND (reference sequence).

There are a few counts of this clone. This sequence joins TRBV7-9 and TRBJ2-1; 7 bases line up with TRBD1. CDR3 length: 12 amino acids. With 3 bases clipped from V and 8 bases from J, the junction kept 1 base outside the gene matches. Germline V gene lookup returns CDR1 SEHNR and CDR2 FQNEAQ (reference sequence). CDR3 region: CASSLDRYEQFF. The CDR3 region has the DNA TGTGCCAGCAGCTTGGACAGGTATGAGCAGTTCTTC.

J is TRBJ1-4 and V is TRBV7-6; TRBD1 aligns across 8 bases. This CDR3 region has 15 residues. Germline assignment: CDR1 SGHVS and CDR2 FNYEAQ. The V gene end was trimmed by 5 bases and the J gene end by 6 bases; junction bases not matched to a gene: 8. The CDR3 sequence is CASSGRPGQDEKLFF. As DNA, the CDR3 is TGTGCCAGCAGCGGGCGCCCGGGACAGGATGAAAAACTGTTTTTT.

This clone was observed once. This rearrangement joins TRBV4-1 to TRBJ2-2; no definite D call. This CDR3 spans 15 amino acids. Trimming removed 3 bases at V and 5 bases at J, with 13 bases between. The germline gives CDR1 MGHRA, CDR2 YSYEKL. CDR3 sequence (DNA): TGCGCCAGCAGCCACCAGGCACAGACGACCGGGGAGCTGTTTTTT. Translated: CASSHQAQTTGELFF.

This clone was found once. The V and J genes are TRBV18 and TRBJ1-4; 7 positions agree with TRBD1. The germline V gene encodes CDR1 KGHSH and CDR2 LQKENI. The ends lost 4 bases at V and 0 bases at J; junction bases unmatched: 8. CDR3 size: 17 residues. The DNA for the CDR3 is TGTGCCAGCTCACGGGACAGCTCCTTTGCAACTAATGAAAAACTGTTTTTT. Translated, it gives CASSRDSSFATNEKLFF. The full variable domain, rest sourced from reference TRBV18 and TRBJ1-4, is NAGVMQNPRHLVRRRGQEARLRCSPMKGHSHVYWYRQLPEEGLKFMVYLQKENIIDESGMPKERFSAEFPKEGPSILRIQQVVRGDSAAYFCASSRDSSFATNEKLFFGSGTQLSVL.

The chain employs TRBV27 and TRBJ2-7; 12 nucleotides agree with TRBD2. CDR1 MNHEY and CDR2 SMNVEV come from the germline V gene (reference sequence). This CDR3 region has 15 residues. Losses at the gene ends were 4 bases for V and 3 bases for J; bases not matched to a gene: 4. CDR3 loop: CASSSLLAGGYEQYF. Written as DNA, the CDR3 is TGTGCCAGCAGTTCCCTACTAGCGGGAGGCTACGAGCAGTACTTC.

The rearrangement joins TRBV2 to TRBJ2-1; 11 nucleotides line up with TRBD2. This CDR3 region has 15 residues. The J segment lost 8 bases and the V segment lost 6 bases, leaving 9 bases of the junction unmatched. In germline, CDR1 is SNHLY, CDR2 FYNNEI. The chain's CDR3 is CASRVHSGGADEQFF. CDR3 DNA: TGTGCCAGCAGGGTACATAGCGGGGGGGCCGATGAGCAGTTCTTC.

This rearrangement joins TRBV18 to TRBJ1-2, with 9 bases that match TRBD1. With V trimmed by 3 bases and J by 7 bases, 3 bases remained unmatched. Germline-derived CDR1 and CDR2 are KGHSH and LQKENI. This CDR3 spans 13 amino acids. CDR3 DNA sequence: TGTGCCAGCTCACCCCGGGACAGGGCTGGCTACACCTTC. It translates to CASSPRDRAGYTF.

V usage is TRBV6-5 and J usage is TRBJ1-1; 10 bases line up with TRBD1. Looked up from germline, CDR1 is MNHEY and CDR2 is SVGAGI. V shed 6 bases, J shed 1 base, and the junction held 2 bases outside the gene matches. This CDR3 is built from 14 residues. CDR3 loop: CASRGTGENTEAFF. The DNA of the CDR3 is TGTGCCAGCAGGGGGACAGGGGAGAACACTGAAGCTTTCTTT.